These 14 T cell receptor beta chains were all obtained from the same sample, sequenced in a study of T cell repertoires in cytomegalovirus infection. MiXCR, run by TCRdb on the reads, gives a single entry per CDR3 protein. The sample yields 650,000 to 900,000 distinct CDR3 sequences, 30% to 35% seen once. Their recognized antigens are unknown. Sequenced material: cultured CD8+ T cells from PBMCs, taken from culture after CMV antigen stimulation. These receptors were obtained from a human donor in good health (CMV status not recorded). Some clones in this sample may be carry-over from other donors' samples.

This clonotype was seen only a few times. V and J are TRBV19 and TRBJ1-2; D remains unclear. V was shortened by 7 bases and J by 4 bases, with 22 bases between the two germline ends. CDR1 and CDR2 from the germline V gene are LNHDA and SQIVND (reference sequence). The CDR3 sequence is 16 residues long. The CDR3 sequence is CASTGDLPPGVYGYTF. CDR3 in DNA: TGTGCCAGTACTGGAGATCTACCACCGGGTGTCTATGGCTACACCTTC.

V and J are TRBV28 and TRBJ2-7, with D possibly TRBD2 on 5 matching bases. Germline loops: CDR1 MDHEN, CDR2 SYDVKM. The CDR3 is 15 amino acids. The ends were cut back, 4 bases at V and 0 bases at J, with 13 bases in the middle. DNA for the CDR3: TGTGCCAGCAGTTCTGTCTTGGGGAGCTCCTACGAGCAGTACGTC. As protein: CASSSVLGSSYEQYV.

Only a few counts were recorded for this clonotype. CDR3 nucleotide sequence: TGTGCCACCAGTGATTTAGCGGGGGCTAGCACAGATACGCAGTATTTT. Translated, it gives CATSDLAGASTDTQYF. V is TRBV24-1 and J is TRBJ2-3; 8 bases match TRBD2. CDR3 length: 16 residues. Looked up from germline, CDR1 is KGHDR and CDR2 is SFDVKD. V trimming: 1 base; J trimming: 0 bases; junction bases outside the gene matches: 2.

Worth noting for this clonotype: One end of the junction does not line up with germline, which may come from a read error. The CDR3: CASSLTSGKYNEQFF. As DNA, the CDR3 is TGTGCTAGCAGCTTAACTAGCGGGAAATACAATGAGCAGTTCTTC. The gene calls are TRBV7-7 and TRBJ2-1; 10 nucleotides align to TRBD2. The CDR3 extends over 15 amino acids. Germline loops: CDR1 SSHAT, CDR2 FNYEAQ (reference sequence).

This clonotype was found many times. The chain employs TRBV12-3 or TRBV12-4 and TRBJ1-1; no reliable D call. Trimming took 6 bases from V and 0 from J, leaving 8 bases between them. The CDR3 has 13 residues. CDR3 coding DNA: TGTGCCAGCAGCCCGTATATGAACACTGAAGCTTTCTTT. Translation gives CASSPYMNTEAFF.

There are a few counts of this clonotype. The chain employs TRBV6-5 and TRBJ1-2; TRBD1 might be the D (5 bases). The V gene's germline CDR1 is MNHEY and CDR2 SVGAGI. The CDR3 length is 12 residues. Trimming pared 2 bases from V and 8 bases from J, leaving 9 bases between. CDR3 DNA: TGTGCCAGCAGTTACGAGGGACTGGGCTACACCTTC. Translation: CASSYEGLGYTF.

This clonotype was detected once. The gene calls are TRBV6-8 and TRBJ1-1; D gene unclear. The CDR3 contains 15 residues. Germline V gives CDR1 MNHGY, CDR2 SAAAGT. Trimming cost V 1 base and J 0 bases, with 9 bases left between them. The CDR3 DNA reads as TGTGCCAGCAGTTACTTGAGGATGCTGAACACTGAAGCTTTCTTT. Amino acid sequence: CASSYLRMLNTEAFF.

This clonotype appeared a few times. This CDR3 is CASSGTGGVPEAFF. The CDR3 coding sequence is TGTGCCAGCTCCGGGACAGGGGGCGTCCCTGAAGCTTTCTTT. The rearrangement links TRBV7-9 to TRBJ1-1, with 12 bases fitting TRBD1. With V trimmed by 8 bases and J by 6 bases, 7 bases remained unmatched. This CDR3 spans 14 amino acids. The V gene's germline CDR1 is SEHNR and CDR2 FQNEAQ (reference sequence).

The chain uses TRBV2 and TRBJ2-7; 11 nucleotides line up with TRBD1. Germline V lookup: CDR1 SNHLY, CDR2 FYNNEI. The CDR3 has 14 residues. The trim removed 6 bases at V and 6 bases at J, leaving 7 bases unmatched. The CDR3 DNA sequence: TGTGCCAGCAGCGCCGGGACAGGGGGTGCCGAGCAGTACTTC. This sequence encodes CASSAGTGGAEQYF.

V and J are TRBV6-6 and TRBJ2-5, with D possibly matching TRBD1 (6 bases). From germline, CDR1 is MNHNY and CDR2 SVGAGI (reference sequence). Trimming shortened V by 0 bases and J by 4 bases, and 15 bases separated the two germline ends. The CDR3 length is 16 residues. CDR3 DNA sequence: TGTGCCAGCAGTTACTCAATACAGTTCAGGGGAGAGACCCAGTACTTC. Its translation: CASSYSIQFRGETQYF.

Comments on this clonotype: The CDR3 does not end in the conserved phenylalanine or tryptophan, so this is likely a read error. The chain is built from TRBV6-5 and TRBJ2-1; 10 bases are shared with TRBD2. V shed 6 bases, J shed 3 bases, and the junction held 5 bases outside the gene matches. The CDR3 sequence is 15 residues long. CDR1 and CDR2 (germline): MNHEY, SVGAGI. CDR3 sequence (DNA): TGTGCCAGCAGGAAGGGACTAGCGCTCTACAATGAGCAGTTCCTC. Protein product: CASRKGLALYNEQFL.

This chain connects TRBV7-6 to TRBJ1-6, with D uncertain. Trimming shortened V by 2 bases and J by 13 bases, and 0 bases separated the two germline ends. CDR1 is SGHVS and CDR2 is FNYEAQ in the germline V gene. CDR3 size: 9 residues. The CDR3 protein is CASSLPLHF. CDR3 coding DNA: TGTGCCAGCAGCTTACCCCTCCACTTT.

In its sample, this clonotype was seen once. The rearrangement links TRBV10-3 to TRBJ2-2; the D call may be TRBD1 or TRBD2 (5 bases each). The V gene lost 9 bases and the J gene lost 0 bases, with 8 bases spanning the gap. The V gene's germline CDR1 is ENHRY and CDR2 SYGVKD. The CDR3 spans 13 residues. CDR3 in amino acids: CAMWGSNTGELFF. The DNA for the CDR3 is TGTGCCATGTGGGGGTCGAACACCGGGGAGCTGTTTTTT.

This clonotype was counted a few times. This chain joins TRBV20-1 and TRBJ2-7; 7 bases map to TRBD2. CDR3 length: 13 amino acids. V gave up 3 bases and J gave up 2 bases; unmatched junction bases: 4. Germline V gene lookup returns CDR1 DFQATT and CDR2 SNEGSKA (reference sequence). The CDR3 spells CSASGRGAYEQYV. Written as DNA, the CDR3 is TGCAGTGCTAGTGGCCGGGGGGCCTACGAGCAGTACGTC.